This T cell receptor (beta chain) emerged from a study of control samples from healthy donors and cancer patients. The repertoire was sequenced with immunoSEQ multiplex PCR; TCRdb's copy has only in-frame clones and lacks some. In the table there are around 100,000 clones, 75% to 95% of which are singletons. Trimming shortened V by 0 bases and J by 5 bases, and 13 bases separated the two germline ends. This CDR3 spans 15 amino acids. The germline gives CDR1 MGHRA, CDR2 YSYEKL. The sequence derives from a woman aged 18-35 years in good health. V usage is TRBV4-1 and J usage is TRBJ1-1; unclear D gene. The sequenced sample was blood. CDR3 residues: CASSQDRRVGTEAFF. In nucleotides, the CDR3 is TGCGCCAGCAGCCAAGACCGGAGGGTCGGTACTGAAGCTTTCTTT.